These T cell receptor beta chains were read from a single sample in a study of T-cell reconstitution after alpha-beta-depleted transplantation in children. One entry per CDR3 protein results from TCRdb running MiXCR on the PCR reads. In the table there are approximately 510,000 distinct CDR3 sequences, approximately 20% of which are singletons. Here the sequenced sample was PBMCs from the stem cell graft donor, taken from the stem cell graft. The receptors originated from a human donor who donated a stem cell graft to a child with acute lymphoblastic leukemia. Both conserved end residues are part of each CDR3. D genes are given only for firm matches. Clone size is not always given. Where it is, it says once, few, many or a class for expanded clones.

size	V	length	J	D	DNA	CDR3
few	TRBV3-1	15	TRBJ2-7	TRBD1	TGTGCCAGCAGCCGTCCTGGACAGGGATACTACGAGCAGTACTTC	CASSRPGQGYYEQYF
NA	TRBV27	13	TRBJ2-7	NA	TGTGCCAGCAGTTTGACTACATCCTACGAGCAGTACTTC	CASSLTTSYEQYF
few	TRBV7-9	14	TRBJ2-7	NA	TGTGCCAGCAGCTTACTCCTTACATCCTACGAGCAGTACTTC	CASSLLLTSYEQYF
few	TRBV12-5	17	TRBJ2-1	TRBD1	TGTGCTAGTGGTTTGCCAAACAGGGGGAGGCGGGGCAATGAGCAGTTCTTC	CASGLPNRGRRGNEQFF
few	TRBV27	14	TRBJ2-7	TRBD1	TGTGCCAGCAGCCGGTCCAGGGGGCATTACGAGCAGTACTTC	CASSRSRGHYEQYF
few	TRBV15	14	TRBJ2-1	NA	TGTGCCACCGACCGGGACATAGTATACAATGAGCAGTTCTTC	CATDRDIVYNEQFF
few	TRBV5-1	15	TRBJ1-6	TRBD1	TGCGCCAGCAGCTTGGGGACAGGGGAGAATTCACCCCTCCACTTT	CASSLGTGENSPLHF
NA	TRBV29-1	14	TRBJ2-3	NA	TGCAGCGTTGAACAGGCCGTACGGGGAGATACGCAGTATTTT	CSVEQAVRGDTQYF
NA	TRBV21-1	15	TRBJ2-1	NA	TGTGCCAGCAGCATCAGGGAATCACAACCCTCCGAGCAGTTCTTC	CASSIRESQPSEQFF
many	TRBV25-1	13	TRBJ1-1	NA	TGTGCCAGCGGGATTAGGGGAAACACTGAAGCTTTCTTT	CASGIRGNTEAFF
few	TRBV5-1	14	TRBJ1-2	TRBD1	TGCGCCAGCAGCTCCGGACAGGTGGACCGGGGCTACACCTTC	CASSSGQVDRGYTF
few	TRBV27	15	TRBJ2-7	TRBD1	TGTGCCAGCAGCAGAGAGGGACAGGGGACTTACGAGCAGTACTTC	CASSREGQGTYEQYF
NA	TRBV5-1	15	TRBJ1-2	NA	TGCGCCAGCAGCCCCCTCCGGGGGGAGAACTATGGCTACACCTTC	CASSPLRGENYGYTF
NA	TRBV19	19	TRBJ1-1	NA	TGTGCCAGTAGTATCGGTCCCTCGGGCAGAGACAGGATGAACACTGAAGCTTTCTTT	CASSIGPSGRDRMNTEAFF
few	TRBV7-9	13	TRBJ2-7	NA	TGTGCCACCGGTCCTCAGGGAAACTACGAGCAGTACTTC	CATGPQGNYEQYF
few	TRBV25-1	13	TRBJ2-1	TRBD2	TGTGCCAGCAGAGAAGCGGGAGCCAATGAGCAGTTCTTC	CASREAGANEQFF
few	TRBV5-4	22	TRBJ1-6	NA	TGTGCCAGCAGCTTGGCCCTTGGGACCCCCCGTGCCAGTAGCTCCTATAATTCACCCCTCCACTTT	CASSLALGTPRASSSYNSPLHF
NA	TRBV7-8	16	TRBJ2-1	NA	TGTGCCAGCAGCTTAGTCGGTGGGGGTAAATACAATGAGCAGTTCTTC	CASSLVGGGKYNEQFF
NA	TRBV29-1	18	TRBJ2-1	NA	TGCAGCGTTGAGGGACTTGATGAGCAGGGCAGCTCCTACAATGAGCAGTTCTTC	CSVEGLDEQGSSYNEQFF
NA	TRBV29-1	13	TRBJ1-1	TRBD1	TGCAGCGTTGTGAGGACAGGGAACACTGAAGCTTTCTTT	CSVVRTGNTEAFF
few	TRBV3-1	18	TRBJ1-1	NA	TGTGCCAGCAGTTTGCGCCGAATCGGGAGGGATCCCGACACTGAAGCTTTCTTT	CASSLRRIGRDPDTEAFF
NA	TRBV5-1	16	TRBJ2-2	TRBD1	TGCGCCAGCAGCACTACAGGGGCCCTAGGCGCCGGGGAGCTGTTTTTT	CASSTTGALGAGELFF
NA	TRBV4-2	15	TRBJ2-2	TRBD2	TGTGCCAGCAGCCAGGGACTAGCAAACACCGGGGAGCTGTTTTTT	CASSQGLANTGELFF
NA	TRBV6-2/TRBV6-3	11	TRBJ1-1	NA	TGTGCCAGCAGTTACACCACTGAAGCTTTCTTT	CASSYTTEAFF
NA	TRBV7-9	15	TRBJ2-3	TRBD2	TGTGCCAGCAGCTCGCCTAGCGGCGGTGCAGATACGCAGTATTTT	CASSSPSGGADTQYF
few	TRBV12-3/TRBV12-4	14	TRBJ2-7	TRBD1	TGTGCCAGCAGGCCGGGACAGGGGGTCTACGAGCAGTACTTC	CASRPGQGVYEQYF
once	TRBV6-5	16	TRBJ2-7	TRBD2	TGTGCCAGCAGTTATCATCTTGGCGGGGGCTCCTACGAGCAGTACTTC	CASSYHLGGGSYEQYF
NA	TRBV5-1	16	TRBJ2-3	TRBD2	TGCGCCAGCAGCCCTTGGACTAGCGGGACCGCAGATACGCAGTATTTT	CASSPWTSGTADTQYF
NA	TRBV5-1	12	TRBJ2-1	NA	TGCGCCAGCAGCTTGGTGGATGTTGAGCAGTTCTTC	CASSLVDVEQFF
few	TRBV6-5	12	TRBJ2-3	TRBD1	TGTGCCAGCAAGACAGGGGAATATACGCAGTATTTT	CASKTGEYTQYF
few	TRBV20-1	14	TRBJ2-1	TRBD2	TGCAGTGCTAGGAAACTAGCGGGAGCCAATGAGCAGTTCTTC	CSARKLAGANEQFF
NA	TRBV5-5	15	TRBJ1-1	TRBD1	TGTGCCAGCAGCGGGAAGGACAGGCTTTACACTGAAGCTTTCTTT	CASSGKDRLYTEAFF
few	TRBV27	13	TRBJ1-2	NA	TGTGCCAGCAGTTACGGGTTCAACTATGGCTACACCTTC	CASSYGFNYGYTF
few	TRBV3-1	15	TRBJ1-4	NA	TGTGCCAGCAGCCCAGGGGCGATTCGAGGAGAAAAACTGTTTTTT	CASSPGAIRGEKLFF
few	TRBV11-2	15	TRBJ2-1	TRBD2	TGTGCCAGCAGCCAGGCAGCGGGGGTATACAATGAGCAGTTCTTC	CASSQAAGVYNEQFF
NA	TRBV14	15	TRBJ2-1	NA	TGTGCCAGCAGCCAAGAAACCGTCCTGGGGGGTGAGCAGTTCTTC	CASSQETVLGGEQFF
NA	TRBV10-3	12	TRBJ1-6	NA	TGTGCCATCAGTGGGGGAAATTCACCCCTCCACTTT	CAISGGNSPLHF
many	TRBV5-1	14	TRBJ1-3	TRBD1	TGCGCCAGCAGCTGGGGACAGGCCGGAAACACCATATATTTT	CASSWGQAGNTIYF
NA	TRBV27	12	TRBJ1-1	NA	TGTGCCAGCAGTTCTGCGAGGACTGAAGCTTTCTTT	CASSSARTEAFF
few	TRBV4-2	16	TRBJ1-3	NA	TGTGCCAGCAGCCAGGCAGGGTCTTATTCTGGAAACACCATATATTTT	CASSQAGSYSGNTIYF
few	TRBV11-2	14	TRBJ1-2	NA	TGTGCCAGCACCTCGAACCCCTGGTCGTATGGCTACACCTTC	CASTSNPWSYGYTF
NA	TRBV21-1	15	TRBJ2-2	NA	TGTGCCAGCAAGAAGCTAACAGGGATCACCGGGGAGCTGTTTTTT	CASKKLTGITGELFF
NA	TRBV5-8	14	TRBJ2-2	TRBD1	TGTGCCAGCAGCTGGGGACAGCCGGCGGGGGAGCTGTTTTTT	CASSWGQPAGELFF
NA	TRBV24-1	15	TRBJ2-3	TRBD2	TGTGCCACTTCTCCCGGGACTAGCGGGAGGAATACGCAGTATTTT	CATSPGTSGRNTQYF
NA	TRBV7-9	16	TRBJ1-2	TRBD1	TGTGCCAGCAGCTCCGAGGGACAGGGGGAGAACTATCGCTACACCTTC	CASSSEGQGENYRYTF
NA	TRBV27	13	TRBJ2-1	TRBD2	TGTGCCAGCGCCCTAGCGGGATACAATGAGCAGTTCTTC	CASALAGYNEQFF